One sample yielded the 21 T cell receptor beta chains listed below, sequenced in a study of T cell responses to AZD1222 COVID-19 vaccine. TCRdb's table, derived via immunoSEQ multiplex PCR, lists solely in-frame clones and lacks some. The sample consists of 55,000 to 75,000 clones, roughly 85% of them appearing once. Material: peripheral blood, obtained on day 0 of AZD1222 vaccination. The receptors derive from an adult in good health.

This clone was counted a few times. The genes are TRBV27 and TRBJ2-3; 7 bases map to TRBD2. The CDR3 covers 15 residues. The ends lost 5 bases at V and 2 bases at J; junction bases unmatched: 7. Per germline, CDR1 MNHEY and CDR2 SMNVEV (reference sequence). CDR3 sequence: CASSPWGGFTDTQYF. CDR3 coding DNA: TGTGCCAGCAGTCCCTGGGGGGGATTCACAGATACGCAGTATTTT.

This clone was observed a few times. This chain links TRBV6-6 with TRBJ2-5; perhaps TRBD2 as D (6 bases). The CDR3 length is 14 residues. Trimming left V 6 bases short and J 7 bases short, with 18 bases between. Germline V lookup: CDR1 MNHNY, CDR2 SVGAGI (reference sequence). CDR3 sequence: CASSWGEFSGTQYF. CDR3 in DNA: TGTGCCAGCAGCTGGGGGGAGTTCAGCGGGACCCAGTACTTC.

This clone came up once. The V call is TRBV19, the J call TRBJ1-2, with TRBD1 as a possible D gene (5 bases). The CDR3 is made up of 15 amino acids. Germline assignment: CDR1 LNHDA and CDR2 SQIVND (reference sequence). V shed 7 bases and J shed 4 bases, with 19 bases lying between them. The CDR3 loop reads CASTNVAGRLYGYTF. The CDR3 region has the DNA TGTGCCAGTACGAACGTGGCAGGGCGACTCTATGGCTACACCTTC. Supplemented by reference TRBV19 and TRBJ1-2, the full variable domain reads DGGITQSPKYLFRKEGQNVTLSCEQNLNHDAMYWYRQDPGQGLRLIYYSQIVNDFQKGDIAEGYSVSREKKESFPLTVTSAQKNPTAFYLCASTNVAGRLYGYTFGSGTRLTVV.

The chain links TRBV25-1 to TRBJ1-2; D may be TRBD1 (5 bases). The CDR3 consists of 14 residues. V was cut by 4 bases and J by 3 bases, with 12 bases left in between. Germline V CDR1 and CDR2: MGHDK, SYGVNS. In nucleotides, the CDR3 is TGTGCCAGCAGTGCACGGGGCGGGTACTATGGCTACACCTTC. Translation: CASSARGGYYGYTF.

The rearrangement joins TRBV19 to TRBJ1-1; 8 nucleotides align to TRBD1. This CDR3 has 13 amino acids. Germline V CDR1 and CDR2: LNHDA, SQIVND (reference sequence). Trimming at V came to 6 bases and at J to 3 bases, leaving 3 bases not matched to a gene. The CDR3 region has the DNA TGTGCCAGTAGGTCGACAGGGGACACTGAAGCTTTCTTT. Translation: CASRSTGDTEAFF.

Written as DNA, the CDR3 is TGTGCCAGTAGTATTGCGGGGGGACTAGCAGGCTACGAGCAGTACTTC. It specifies CASSIAGGLAGYEQYF. The rearrangement joins TRBV19 to TRBJ2-7, with 9 bases fitting TRBD2. The CDR3 runs 16 residues. V lost 3 bases to trimming and J lost 3 bases; unmatched junction nucleotides: 9. Germline V gene sequence: CDR1 LNHDA, CDR2 SQIVND (reference sequence).

The rearrangement joins TRBV10-3 to TRBJ2-7, with a weak D call TRBD2 (5 bases). This CDR3 has 13 amino acids. CDR1 ENHRY and CDR2 SYGVKD come from the germline V gene. Trimming stripped 7 bases from V and 1 base from J, with 11 bases between. The CDR3 protein is CAIMRTGSYEQYF. The CDR3 DNA is TGTGCCATCATGAGGACGGGGTCCTACGAGCAGTACTTC.

This sequence joins TRBV7-3 and TRBJ1-1; no reliable D call. V was cut by 1 base and J by 5 bases, with 8 bases left in between. The CDR3 covers 13 residues. Germline CDR1 SGHTA, CDR2 FQGTGA. This CDR3 is CASSLRRKTEAFF. DNA of the CDR3: TGTGCCAGCAGCTTAAGACGTAAAACTGAAGCTTTCTTT.

The chain is built from TRBV2 and TRBJ2-5; TRBD1 might be the D (6 bases). The germline V gene encodes CDR1 SNHLY and CDR2 FYNNEI. This CDR3 contains 15 residues. Trimming shortened V by 3 bases and J by 2 bases, and 13 bases separated the two germline ends. The CDR3 sequence is CASSDNGQKQETQYF. CDR3 in DNA: TGTGCCAGCAGTGATAACGGACAGAAACAAGAGACCCAGTACTTC.

The rearrangement joins TRBV6-5 to TRBJ2-7; D is possibly TRBD1 or TRBD2 (5 bases each). The CDR3 loop spans 16 amino acids. Germline V CDR1 and CDR2: MNHEY, SVGAGI. V lost 0 bases and J 3 bases, leaving 15 bases between the germline ends. In nucleotides, the CDR3 is TGTGCCAGCAGTTACTCCGGGGCCGAAGGGTTCTACGAGCAGTACTTC. Translation gives CASSYSGAEGFYEQYF.

The V gene is TRBV15, the J gene TRBJ2-3; 7 bases agree with TRBD1. The V gene's germline CDR1 is LNHNV and CDR2 YYDKDF (reference sequence). The J segment lost 3 bases and the V segment lost 2 bases, leaving 8 bases of the junction unmatched. The CDR3 has 16 amino acids. CDR3 sequence (DNA): TGTGCCACCAGCAGATCCCTCGGGACAGTTACAGATACGCAGTATTTT. It codes for CATSRSLGTVTDTQYF.

The genes are TRBV15 and TRBJ2-3; the match to TRBD2 covers 7 bases. The length of the CDR3 is 15 residues. V dropped 0 bases and J dropped 3; count of bases not matched to a gene: 3. Germline CDR1 is LNHNV and CDR2 is YYDKDF (reference sequence). In DNA form, the CDR3 reads TGTGCCACCAGCAGAGATCGGGAGGCGACAGATACGCAGTATTTT. This translates into CATSRDREATDTQYF.

The CDR3 is CASSLIAGGTEAFF. CDR3 sequence (DNA): TGTGCCAGCAGCTTAATCGCCGGGGGGACTGAAGCTTTCTTT. V and J are TRBV7-2 and TRBJ1-1, with D perhaps matching TRBD1 (5 bases). Germline V lookup: CDR1 SGHTA, CDR2 FQGNSA. CDR3 length equals 14 residues. V lost 2 bases and J lost 5, with 12 bases in between.

This rearrangement joins TRBV19 to TRBJ1-2, with a possible D match to TRBD1 (6 bases). The V end was cut by 8 bases, the J end by 7 bases, with 11 bases between. Germline V lookup: CDR1 LNHDA, CDR2 SQIVND (reference sequence). The length of the CDR3 is 11 residues. This CDR3 reads CASLQGRGYTF. CDR3 nucleotide sequence: TGTGCCAGTTTACAGGGACGTGGCTACACCTTC.

V is TRBV29-1 and J is TRBJ1-1, with unresolved D. In germline, CDR1 is SQVTM, CDR2 ANQGSEA. There are 11 residues in the CDR3. CDR3 in amino acids: CTLQRTTEAFF. The CDR3 DNA reads TGCACCCTACAGAGGACCACTGAAGCTTTCTTT.

J is TRBJ2-1 and V is TRBV7-8; 9 bases fit TRBD1. The germline gives CDR1 SGHVS, CDR2 FQNEAQ. The length of the CDR3 is 15 residues. V was pared by 6 bases and J by 8 bases, with 11 bases of the junction left unmatched. The CDR3 DNA is TGTGCCAGCAGAATCATCCCGGGACAGGGCCATGAGCAGTTCTTC. It is translated as CASRIIPGQGHEQFF. Drawing the rest from reference TRBV7-8 and TRBJ2-1, the complete variable domain is GAGVSQSPRYKVAKRGQDVALRCDPISGHVSLFWYQQALGQGPEFLTYFQNEAQLDKSGLPSDRFFAERPEGSVSTLKIQRTQQEDSAVYLCASRIIPGQGHEQFFGPGTRLTVL.

This chain joins TRBV2 and TRBJ2-7; possible D gene TRBD1, 6 bases. V was cut by 7 bases and J by 4 bases, with 11 bases left in between. Germline CDR1 and CDR2: SNHLY and FYNNEI. The CDR3 contains 12 residues. The DNA of the CDR3 is TGTGCCAGCAACAGGGACGGGTACGAGCAGTACTTC. It encodes CASNRDGYEQYF.

This clone showed up just once. The genes are TRBV7-9 and TRBJ2-7, with 8 nucleotides matching TRBD2. CDR3 length: 17 amino acids. The germline V gene encodes CDR1 SEHNR and CDR2 FQNEAQ (reference sequence). Trimming cost V 4 bases and J 2 bases; bases outside gene matches: 13. In DNA, the CDR3 is TGTGCCAGCAGCTCAAACTTACCGGGACTAGTCGCCTACGAGCAGTACTTC. Encoded protein: CASSSNLPGLVAYEQYF.

The chain uses TRBV6-1 and TRBJ1-5; 7 nucleotides agree with TRBD1. CDR1 is MNHNS, CDR2 SASEGT, per germline. The ends lost 2 bases at V and 2 bases at J; junction bases unmatched: 6. CDR3 length: 16 amino acids. The chain's CDR3 is CASSEWGQSRNQPQHF. The CDR3 DNA is TGTGCCAGCAGTGAATGGGGACAGAGTCGCAATCAGCCCCAGCATTTT.

This chain uses TRBV5-4 with TRBJ2-7; the D gene is possibly TRBD2 (5 bases). Germline values: CDR1 SGHNT, CDR2 YYREEE (reference sequence). Trimming cost V 4 bases and J 3 bases, with 11 bases left between them. CDR3 length equals 13 residues. CDR3 nucleotide sequence: TGTGCCAGCAGCCCCGGACTCCACTACGAGCAGTACTTC. Its translation: CASSPGLHYEQYF. The variable domain in full, completed from reference TRBV5-4 and TRBJ2-7, reads ETGVTQSPTHLIKTRGQQVTLRCSSQSGHNTVSWYQQALGQGPQFIFQYYREEENGRGNFPPRFSGLQFPNYSSELNVNALELDDSALYLCASSPGLHYEQYFGPGTRLTVT.

The chain links TRBV5-8 to TRBJ2-3; 7 nucleotides match TRBD1. The germline gives CDR1 SGHTS, CDR2 YDEGEE. The V gene end was trimmed by 0 bases and the J gene end by 6 bases; junction bases not matched to a gene: 7. The CDR3 has 15 residues. DNA for the CDR3: TGTGCCAGCAGCTTGGGACAGGGAGTCATGGATACGCAGTATTTT. Its protein is CASSLGQGVMDTQYF.